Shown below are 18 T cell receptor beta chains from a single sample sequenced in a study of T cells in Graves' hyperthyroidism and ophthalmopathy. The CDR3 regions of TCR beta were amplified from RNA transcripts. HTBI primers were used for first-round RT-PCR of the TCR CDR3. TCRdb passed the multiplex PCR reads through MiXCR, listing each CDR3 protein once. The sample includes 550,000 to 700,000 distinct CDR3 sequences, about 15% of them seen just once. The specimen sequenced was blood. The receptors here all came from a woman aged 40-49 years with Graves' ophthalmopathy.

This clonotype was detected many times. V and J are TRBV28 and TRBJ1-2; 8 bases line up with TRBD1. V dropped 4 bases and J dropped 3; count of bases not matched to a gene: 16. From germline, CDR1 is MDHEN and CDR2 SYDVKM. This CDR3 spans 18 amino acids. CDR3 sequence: CASSSRGRGPLNYYGYTF. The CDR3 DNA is TGTGCCAGCAGTTCTCGTGGCAGGGGGCCCCTTAACTACTATGGCTACACCTTC.

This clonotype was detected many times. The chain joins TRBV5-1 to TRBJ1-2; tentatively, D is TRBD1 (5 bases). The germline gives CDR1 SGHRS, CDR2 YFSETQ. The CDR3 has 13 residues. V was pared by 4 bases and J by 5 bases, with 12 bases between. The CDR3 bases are TGCGCCAGCAGCCGAGGTGCAGGGTATGGCTACACCTTC. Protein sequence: CASSRGAGYGYTF.

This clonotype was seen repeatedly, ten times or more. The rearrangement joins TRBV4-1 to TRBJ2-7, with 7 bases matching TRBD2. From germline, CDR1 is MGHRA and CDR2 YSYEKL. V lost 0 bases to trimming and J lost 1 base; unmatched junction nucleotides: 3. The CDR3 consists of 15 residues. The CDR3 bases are TGCGCCAGCAGCCAAGAAAGCGGGATGTCCTACGAGCAGTACTTC. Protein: CASSQESGMSYEQYF.

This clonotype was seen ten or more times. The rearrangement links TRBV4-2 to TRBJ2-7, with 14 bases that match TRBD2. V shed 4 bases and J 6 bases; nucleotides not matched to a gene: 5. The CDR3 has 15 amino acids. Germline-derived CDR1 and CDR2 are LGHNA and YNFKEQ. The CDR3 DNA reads TGTGCCAGCAGCCGGGAGACTAGCGGGAGGGCCGAGCAGTACTTC. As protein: CASSRETSGRAEQYF.

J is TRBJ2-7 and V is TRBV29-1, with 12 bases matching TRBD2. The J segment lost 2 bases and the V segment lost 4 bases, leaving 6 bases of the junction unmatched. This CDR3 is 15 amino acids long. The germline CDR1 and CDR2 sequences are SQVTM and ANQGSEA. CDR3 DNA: TGCAGCGTTGCTGAGACTAGCGGGAGAACCTACGAGCAGTACTTC. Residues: CSVAETSGRTYEQYF.

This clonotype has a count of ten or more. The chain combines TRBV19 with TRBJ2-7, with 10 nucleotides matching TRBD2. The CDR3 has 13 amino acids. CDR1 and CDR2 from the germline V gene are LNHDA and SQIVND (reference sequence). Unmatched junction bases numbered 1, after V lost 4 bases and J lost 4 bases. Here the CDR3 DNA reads TGTGCCAGTAGTAGGGGACTAGCGTACGAGCAGTACTTC. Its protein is CASSRGLAYEQYF.

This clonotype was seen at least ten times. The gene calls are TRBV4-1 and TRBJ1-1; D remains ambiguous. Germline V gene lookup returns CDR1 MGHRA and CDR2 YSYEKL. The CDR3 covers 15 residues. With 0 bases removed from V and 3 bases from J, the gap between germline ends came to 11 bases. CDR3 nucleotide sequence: TGCGCCAGCAGCCAAGAGTCGGGTGAGGACACTGAAGCTTTCTTT. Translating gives CASSQESGEDTEAFF.

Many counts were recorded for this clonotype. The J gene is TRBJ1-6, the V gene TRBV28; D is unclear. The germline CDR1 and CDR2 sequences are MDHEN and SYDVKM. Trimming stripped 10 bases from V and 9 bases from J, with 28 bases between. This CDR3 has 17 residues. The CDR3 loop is CATLSRRVPLVGSPLHF. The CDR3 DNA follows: TGTGCCACCCTTTCGCGGAGGGTCCCTCTGGTGGGTTCACCCCTCCACTTT.

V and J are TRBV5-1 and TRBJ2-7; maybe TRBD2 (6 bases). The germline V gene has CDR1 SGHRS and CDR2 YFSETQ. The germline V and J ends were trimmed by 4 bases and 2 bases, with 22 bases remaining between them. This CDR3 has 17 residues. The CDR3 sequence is CASSNSRGKGTAYEQYF. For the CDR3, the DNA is TGCGCCAGCAGCAACTCTCGGGGGAAGGGGACGGCCTACGAGCAGTACTTC.

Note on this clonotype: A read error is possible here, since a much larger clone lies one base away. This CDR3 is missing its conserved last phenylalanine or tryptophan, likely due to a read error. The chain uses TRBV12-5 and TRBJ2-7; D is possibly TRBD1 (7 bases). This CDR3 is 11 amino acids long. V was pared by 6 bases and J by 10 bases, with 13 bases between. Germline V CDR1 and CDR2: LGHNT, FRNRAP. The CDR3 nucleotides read TGTGCTAGTGGGGCGACAGGGACTCAGTACTTA. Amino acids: CASGATGTQYL.

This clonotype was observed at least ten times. The CDR3 here is CASSQASGISETQYF. DNA for the CDR3: TGTGCCAGCAGCCAAGCTAGCGGGATCTCGGAGACCCAGTACTTC. The chain combines TRBV4-2 with TRBJ2-5; 9 nucleotides match TRBD2. The CDR3 sequence is 15 residues long. V lost 1 base and J lost 5; bases outside the gene matches: 5. Germline CDR1 and CDR2: LGHNA and YNFKEQ.

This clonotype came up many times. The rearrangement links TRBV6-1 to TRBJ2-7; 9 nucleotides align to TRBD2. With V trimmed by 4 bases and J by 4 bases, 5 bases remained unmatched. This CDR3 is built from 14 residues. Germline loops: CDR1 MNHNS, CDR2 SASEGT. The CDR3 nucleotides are TGTGCCAGCAGTGCGAGCGGGAGGACGTACGAGCAGTACTTC. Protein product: CASSASGRTYEQYF.

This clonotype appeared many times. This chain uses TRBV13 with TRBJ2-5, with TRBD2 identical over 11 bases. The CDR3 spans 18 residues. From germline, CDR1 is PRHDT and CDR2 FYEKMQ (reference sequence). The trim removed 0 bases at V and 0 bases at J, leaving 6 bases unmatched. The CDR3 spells CASSLGLAGGSYQETQYF. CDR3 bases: TGTGCCAGCAGCTTAGGGCTAGCGGGAGGCTCGTACCAAGAGACCCAGTACTTC.

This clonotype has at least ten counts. The CDR3 nucleotides are TGTGCCAGCAGCTCCGGGGGGGTCCTGACTTTC. It translates to CASSSGGVLTF. The genes are TRBV6-5 and TRBJ2-6; the match to TRBD2 covers 7 bases. The CDR3 covers 11 residues. Germline V lookup: CDR1 MNHEY, CDR2 SVGAGI. V dropped 6 bases and J dropped 13; count of bases not matched to a gene: 3.

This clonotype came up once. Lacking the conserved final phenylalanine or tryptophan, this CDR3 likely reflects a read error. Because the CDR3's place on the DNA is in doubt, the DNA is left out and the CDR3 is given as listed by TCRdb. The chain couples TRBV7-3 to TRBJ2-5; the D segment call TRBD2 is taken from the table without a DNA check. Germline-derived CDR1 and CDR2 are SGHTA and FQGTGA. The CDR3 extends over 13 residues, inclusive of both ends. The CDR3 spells CASSPGPEETQNL.

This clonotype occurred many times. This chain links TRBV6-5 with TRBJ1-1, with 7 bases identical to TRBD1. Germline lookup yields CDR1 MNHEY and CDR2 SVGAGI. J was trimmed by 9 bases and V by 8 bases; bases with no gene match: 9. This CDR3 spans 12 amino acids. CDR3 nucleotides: TGTGCCAGCGGCGGACAGGAAGAAAAAGCTTTCTTT. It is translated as CASGGQEEKAFF.

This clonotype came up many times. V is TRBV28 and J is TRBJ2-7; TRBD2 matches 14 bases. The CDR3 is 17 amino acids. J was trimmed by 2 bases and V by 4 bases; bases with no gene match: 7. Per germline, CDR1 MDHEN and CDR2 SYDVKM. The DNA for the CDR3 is TGTGCCAGCAGTTCCTTGGGGACTAGCGGGAGTCCCTACGAGCAGTACTTC. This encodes CASSSLGTSGSPYEQYF.

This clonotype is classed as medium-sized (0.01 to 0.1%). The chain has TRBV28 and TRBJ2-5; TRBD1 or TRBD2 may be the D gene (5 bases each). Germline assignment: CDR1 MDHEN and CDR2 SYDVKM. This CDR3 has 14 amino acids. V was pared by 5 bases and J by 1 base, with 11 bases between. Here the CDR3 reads CASSRSGTQETQYF. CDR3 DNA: TGTGCCAGCAGTCGGAGTGGGACCCAAGAGACCCAGTACTTC. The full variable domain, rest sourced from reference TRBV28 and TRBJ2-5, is DVKVTQSSRYLVKRTGEKVFLECVQDMDHENMFWYRQDPGLGLRLIYFSYDVKMKEKGDIPEGYSVSREKKERFSLILESASTNQTSMYLCASSRSGTQETQYFGPGTRLLVL.